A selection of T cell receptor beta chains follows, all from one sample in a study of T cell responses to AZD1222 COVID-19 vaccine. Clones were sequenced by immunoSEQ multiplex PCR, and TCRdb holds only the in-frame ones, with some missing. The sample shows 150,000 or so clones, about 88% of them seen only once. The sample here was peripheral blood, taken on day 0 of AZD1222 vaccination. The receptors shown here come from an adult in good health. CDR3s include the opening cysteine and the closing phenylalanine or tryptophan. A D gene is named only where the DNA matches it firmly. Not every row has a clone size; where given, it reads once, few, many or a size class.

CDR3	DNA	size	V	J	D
CASSQERQGTSPLHF	TGCGCCAGCAGCCAAGAAAGGCAGGGGACCTCACCCCTCCACTTT	-	TRBV4-1	TRBJ1-6	-
CASSLAQGATYGYTF	TGTGCCAGCAGTTTAGCGCAGGGGGCAACATATGGCTACACCTTC	-	TRBV28	TRBJ1-2	TRBD1
CASNDRANEKLFF	TGTGCCAGTAATGACAGGGCTAATGAAAAACTGTTTTTT	-	TRBV19	TRBJ1-4	TRBD1
CATSRMTGYTEAFF	TGTGCCACCAGCAGAATGACAGGGTACACTGAAGCTTTCTTT	-	TRBV15	TRBJ1-1	TRBD1
CASSLFRGNEQFF	TGTGCCAGCAGCTTATTCAGGGGCAATGAGCAGTTCTTC	-	TRBV11-2	TRBJ2-1	-
CASSFGPTMNTEAFF	TGTGCCAGCAGCTTTGGCCCGACAATGAACACTGAAGCTTTCTTT	once	TRBV5-4	TRBJ1-1	-
CASIPAAGDDTEAFF	TGTGCCAGCATCCCGGCGGCAGGGGATGACACTGAAGCTTTCTTT	-	TRBV28	TRBJ1-1	-
CASSPRNEDYNSPLHF	TGTGCCAGCAGCCCACGTAACGAAGACTATAATTCACCCCTCCACTTT	-	TRBV5-4	TRBJ1-6	-
CASSLRSGVAGELFF	TGTGCCAGCAGCTTAAGGAGCGGGGTCGCCGGGGAGCTGTTTTTT	-	TRBV7-9	TRBJ2-2	TRBD2
CASGVGQHPGQPQHF	TGTGCCAGTGGGGTAGGGCAACACCCGGGGCAGCCCCAGCATTTT	once	TRBV19	TRBJ1-5	-
CASSQGTGAPSGNTIYF	TGCGCCAGCAGCCAAGGAACAGGGGCTCCCTCTGGAAACACCATATATTTT	-	TRBV4-1	TRBJ1-3	TRBD1
CASSEGRGNQPQHF	TGTGCCAGCAGTGAAGGGAGGGGAAATCAGCCCCAGCATTTT	-	TRBV2	TRBJ1-5	-
CASSLNGGPYNEQFF	TGCGCCAGCAGCCTGAACGGGGGCCCCTACAATGAGCAGTTCTTC	-	TRBV5-1	TRBJ2-1	-
CAWSLGRGGPQHF	TGTGCCTGGAGCCTGGGCAGGGGTGGGCCCCAGCATTTT	-	TRBV30	TRBJ1-5	-
CASSIRQAVGNSPLHF	TGTGCCAGTAGTATACGACAGGCTGTCGGAAATTCACCCCTCCACTTT	-	TRBV19	TRBJ1-6	-
CAITRDRGYEQYF	TGTGCCATCACCCGGGACAGGGGCTACGAGCAGTACTTC	-	TRBV10-3	TRBJ2-7	TRBD1
CSVSPGQNPYEQYF	TGCAGCGTTTCGCCGGGACAGAACCCCTACGAGCAGTACTTC	-	TRBV29-1	TRBJ2-7	TRBD1
CASSEFAGVQETQYF	TGTGCCAGCAGTGAATTCGCGGGGGTCCAAGAGACCCAGTACTTC	-	TRBV25-1	TRBJ2-5	TRBD2
CASSLIYASGRLNTGELFF	TGTGCCAGCAGTTTAATATATGCTAGCGGGAGGCTGAACACCGGGGAGCTGTTTTTT	-	TRBV27	TRBJ2-2	TRBD2
CASSLGQGVYQPQHF	TGTGCCAGCAGCCTGGGACAGGGGGTCTATCAGCCCCAGCATTTT	few	TRBV6-6	TRBJ1-5	TRBD1
CASSPRLAGGTDTQYF	TGTGCCAGCAGTCCTCGACTAGCGGGAGGCACAGATACGCAGTATTTT	-	TRBV3-1/TRBV3-2	TRBJ2-3	TRBD2
CAWDRGGDTEAFF	TGTGCCTGGGACAGGGGAGGTGACACTGAAGCTTTCTTT	-	TRBV30	TRBJ1-1	TRBD1
CASSSGHGTVFYEQYF	TGTGCCAGCAGCTCAGGACACGGGACAGTGTTCTACGAGCAGTACTTC	-	TRBV5-5	TRBJ2-7	TRBD1
CASRGTNTEAFF	TGTGCCAGCAGAGGGACGAACACTGAAGCTTTCTTT	few	TRBV7-3	TRBJ1-1	-
CASSGVPGLAGDEQFF	TGCGCCAGCAGCGGGGTACCGGGACTAGCGGGGGATGAGCAGTTCTTC	-	TRBV5-1	TRBJ2-1	TRBD2
CASSLAQGSTGELFF	TGTGCCAGCAGCTTGGCACAGGGGAGCACCGGGGAGCTGTTTTTT	-	TRBV5-4	TRBJ2-2	TRBD1
CASKRLGGTNYGYTF	TGTGCCAGCAAACGCCTGGGGGGTACTAACTATGGCTACACCTTC	-	TRBV6-6	TRBJ1-2	-
CASSVGGTVDTEAFF	TGTGCCAGCAGCGTAGGAGGGACAGTAGACACTGAAGCTTTCTTT	-	TRBV9	TRBJ1-1	TRBD1
CASSEWGRREQYF	TGTGCCAGCAGTGAATGGGGGAGGAGAGAGCAGTACTTC	-	TRBV6-1	TRBJ2-7	-
CASRSPELQETQYF	TGTGCCAGCAGGAGCCCAGAGCTCCAAGAGACCCAGTACTTC	-	TRBV2	TRBJ2-5	-
CASSVTSGDSSYEQYF	TGTGCCAGCAGTGTAACTAGCGGGGACTCCTCCTACGAGCAGTACTTC	-	TRBV2	TRBJ2-7	TRBD2
CASSRLGTGDEKLFF	TGTGCCAGCAGCCGGCTCGGGACAGGGGATGAAAAACTGTTTTTT	-	TRBV6-6	TRBJ1-4	TRBD1
CASSEPGQGVSYEQYF	TGTGCCAGCAGCGAACCGGGACAGGGGGTTTCCTACGAGCAGTACTTC	-	TRBV5-4	TRBJ2-7	TRBD1
CASNEQGASYNEQFF	TGTGCCAGCAACGAACAGGGGGCCTCCTACAATGAGCAGTTCTTC	-	TRBV7-8	TRBJ2-1	TRBD1
CASSFSDRENTEAFF	TGTGCCAGCAGCTTCTCGGACAGGGAGAACACTGAAGCTTTCTTT	-	TRBV7-9	TRBJ1-1	TRBD1
CASSVVGQAVDTQYF	TGTGCCAGCAGCGTGGTGGGACAGGCAGTAGATACGCAGTATTTT	once	TRBV9	TRBJ2-3	TRBD1
CASSLFSPPKNTDTQYF	TGTGCCAGCAGTTTATTTTCTCCACCAAAAAACACAGATACGCAGTATTTT	-	TRBV27	TRBJ2-3	-
CASSQGLAGGLWDEQFF	TGTGCCAGCAGCCAAGGGCTAGCGGGAGGTCTCTGGGATGAGCAGTTCTTC	-	TRBV3-1/TRBV3-2	TRBJ2-1	TRBD2
CASSPIRGDPGGYGYTF	TGTGCCAGCAGCCCGATTCGGGGAGACCCCGGTGGGTATGGCTACACCTTC	few	TRBV27	TRBJ1-2	-
CASSEGSGENYGYTF	TGTGCCAGCAGTGAAGGATCGGGCGAGAACTATGGCTACACCTTC	-	TRBV2	TRBJ1-2	-
CASSLQMNTEAFF	TGTGCCAGCAGCTTACAGATGAACACTGAAGCTTTCTTT	-	TRBV7-3	TRBJ1-1	-
CSARAVEGSYF	TGCAGTGCTAGAGCCGTGGAGGGGTCGTACTTC	once	TRBV20-1	TRBJ2-5	-